This TCR beta chain was captured in a study of blood T cell repertoires in COVID-19. Study-wide background: The samples span acute and convalescent COVID-19 from the United States, Italy and Spain. In each case, the material was cDNA or gDNA derived from T cells, B-cell-depleted T cells, or PBMCs.

The ends lost 0 bases at V and 8 bases at J; junction bases unmatched: 4. The CDR3 sequence is 14 residues long. The V gene's germline CDR1 is SGHNT and CDR2 YYREEE (reference sequence). How the authors handled the data: The assay estimated nucleated cells by amplifying reference gene primers. The assay was immunoSEQ multiplex PCR, and TCRdb's table has in-frame clones only and misses some. That table gives V, J and clone size, and the DNA gave D and trimming. The sample includes 200,000 to 300,000 clones, approximately 86% seen only once; the top ten take roughly 2%. The chain is built from TRBV5-4 and TRBJ1-2; TRBD1 aligns across 10 bases. The source of this sequence is a man younger than 40 with active or convalescent COVID-19. The sequenced sample was peripheral blood. The CDR3 DNA reads as TGTGCCAGCAGCTTGGAGGGACAGGGGCGAGGCTACACCTTC. Protein sequence: CASSLEGQGRGYTF.